The TCR beta chain under discussion was sequenced for a study of cytomegalovirus exposure and HLA in healthy donors (dated by TCRdb to about 2017). With regard to the full study: An earlier analysis of several hundred of the donors reported about 250 Gb of sequence data and some 120 million unique TCR beta sequences from 150 million to 200 million T cells. An early release that covered some 640 HLA-typed donors contained about 300 gigabases of sequencing data and roughly 84 million unique TCR sequences. The genetic ancestry cluster associated with self-reported Caucasian donors included 70% to 85% of the approximately 430 genotyped donors. The study was designed to test whether signatures of past pathogen exposure could be identified by cataloging public T cell receptors. The study profiled the T cell repertoires of fewer than 850 subjects by immunosequencing and related them to cytomegalovirus serostatus. Along with the roughly 700-subject first cohort, a separate validation cohort of around 110 different subjects was used. The study combined high-throughput TCR immunosequencing, statistical association of individual TCRs with disease status, and machine learning to predict cytomegalovirus infection status. A later analysis re-examined previously published TCR beta repertoires from about 670 donors and added high-resolution HLA genotyping to investigate patterns of TCR occurrence. The later analysis used no new phenotypic data to find candidate immune exposures, relying instead on TCR beta sequences and their occurrence across donors. An earlier analysis of approximately 630 of the donors applied high-throughput TCR beta sequencing to assess whether each TCR beta V gene segment acted as functional or pseudogenic. Donor age, sex, ethnicity and CMV serostatus were collected together with the repertoire data. In a later genetic analysis, genome-wide SNP genotypes for about 65% of the roughly 670 donors were used, and that subset was treated as a discovery cohort. All discovery cohort repertoires had been generated using a single sequencing platform. Class I and class II HLA loci were covered by the typing at four-digit resolution. The number of donors typed differed by locus, with about 629-630 for A, B, C, DRB1 and DQB1, around 500 for DQA1, nearly 610 for DPA1, and some 470 for DPB1. Several DR-DQ haplotypes were handled as single units for association and clustering because linkage in the cohort was strong. Among about 400 genotyped donors of the cohort, an average of around 250,000 unique TCR beta nucleotide sequences was sequenced per donor, of which roughly 18% were non-productive.

The cohort comprised 710 or so healthy bone marrow donors. At the time of sampling, all cohort members were nominally healthy, though unrecorded immune exposures were likely present. The donor was CMV seropositive and belonged to the group of 250 to 300 seropositive cohort members. A peripheral blood sample was provided by each donor, and peripheral blood mononuclear cells were used for TCR beta sequencing. Genomic DNA extraction from the blood cell samples was performed with the Qiagen DNeasy Blood Extraction Kit. For CDR1 and CDR2, the germline V gene (reference sequence) lists SEHNR and FQNEAQ. V is cut back by 5 bases and J by 8 bases, with 6 bases in the junction unmatched. The CDR3 starts with the cysteine, ends with the phenylalanine, and has 13 residues. The retained sequence is limited to the CDR3, 39 bases, with the frame set at the first base. About this clone itself: This receptor's antigen is unknown. One base away there is no much larger clone; base qualities are not given.

Preparation of the library involved the immunoSEQ multiplex PCR assay. The multiplex PCR relied on a mix of 60 forward primers for TCR Vbeta segments and 13 reverse primers for TCR Jbeta segments. The CDR3 region of rearranged TCR beta genes was amplified from genomic DNA by a multiplex PCR assay. The amplified TCR beta libraries were sequenced on the Illumina HiSeq System as 87-base-pair reads. The original methods were these. A later analysis counted approximately 84 million unique TCR beta chains across the 550 to 750 repertoires, and 10 million to 12 million of these chains were shared by at least two donors. Raw reads were error-corrected and collapsed into unique sequences with a nearest-neighbor algorithm that merged closely related sequences to remove PCR and sequencing errors. To assign V, D and J gene segments, CDR3 sequences were aligned to IMGT reference sequences. For a sequence to be retained, a match of at least six nucleotides to both a V gene segment and a J gene segment was required. Rearrangements were classified as productive when the CDR3 lacked stop codons and remained in frame with V and J, and all other rearrangements were classified as non-productive. Following IMGT convention, CDR3 was defined as the stretch from the second conserved V-encoded cysteine up to the conserved J-encoded phenylalanine. In an earlier analysis of around 570 of the donors, sequences lacking an unambiguous match to a single V gene segment were excluded. An earlier analysis of a few hundred of the donors called V segments functional above 56.7% productive rearrangements and segregating when the between-donor standard deviation exceeded 5%. A statistical classification framework was built for diagnosing cytomegalovirus status from the catalog of TCR beta chain sequences. In a later analysis, V and J genes were assigned by comparing TCR nucleotide sequences against IMGT/GENE-DB human TR gene sequences. A later analysis assigned CDR3 sequences and most-parsimonious VDJ recombination scenarios with the TCRdist pipeline. In a later analysis, each TCR beta chain was defined by its CDR3 amino acid sequence together with its V-gene family, and reads without a unique V-gene family were excluded. In a later analysis, fewer than 650 highly shared, low-generation-probability nucleotide sequences were removed to address suspected cross-contamination and a sequencing artifact. In a later analysis, a clonal expansion index for each public chain was calculated from normalized within-repertoire ranks of inferred template counts. Generation probabilities in a later analysis came from a VDJ recombination model fitted to out-of-frame rearrangements, and those results were checked against IGoR. In a later analysis, TCR-TCR, TCR-HLA and TCR-CMV co-occurrence was scored with hypergeometric tests, and a repertoire-size bias correction was applied to TCR pairs. In a later analysis, false discovery rates were estimated by permuting HLA or CMV assignments 20 times. In a later analysis, co-occurring TCRs were grouped using DBSCAN, with TCRdist sequence similarity added in when clustering inside HLA-allele-positive subsets. For co-occurrence clustering, repertoires with fewer than 30,000 or more than 120,000 public chains were excluded, along with roughly 5 repertoires with anomalous nucleotide sharing. What TCRdb holds here is the immuneACCESS table cut down to in-frame rearrangements. Part of the clones is not present; checked against another copy, under half of the missing clones reflect an unresolved V gene, and the others are unexplained. The DNA was the basis for D and trimming; V, J and clone size are from that table. This sample lists about 96,000 clones; 65% to 80% were detected once. The ten largest clones add up to under 3.5% of the sample.

The study at large found these results: For the cohort, immune exposure information was limited to CMV serostatus. Compared with equally common non-associated chains, HLA-associated TCR beta chains in a later analysis were more clonally expanded and had lower generation probabilities. A later analysis found that TCR association rates varied across HLA loci, with DRB1 alleles showing the most associated TCRs and HLA-C alleles the fewest. In a later genetic analysis, a missense DCLRE1C variant was associated with V-gene and J-gene trimming of TCR beta chains, and the association was replicated in an independent cohort. A further reported finding was that TCR beta sequences accurately predicted the HLA-A and HLA-B alleles for most subjects in the first cohort. When HLA alleles, especially DR and DQ, strongly co-occurred, TCR associations were difficult to assign to individual alleles. A later analysis associated 17,000 or so TCR beta sequences with specific HLA alleles at a false discovery rate of 0.05. Because counts were too low, seventeen rarely observed V segments, including chromosome 9 orphons, were excluded from the earlier analysis of some 540 of the donors. A cluster of highly shared sequence variants was judged likely to be a technical artifact of the sequencing pipeline. In a later analysis, several top co-occurrence clusters were reported to appear linked to parvovirus B19, influenza, CMV and Epstein-Barr virus. According to the authors, the approach could potentially be generalized to other disease states and immunological phenotypes. In an earlier analysis of about 550 of the donors, most TCR beta V segments were observed in productive rearrangements about 90% or about 30% of the time, broadly matching IMGT annotations. HLA typing was unavailable for some donors at each locus, so association tests used only the typed subset. Compared with the 666-donor mean, donors in an Asian-associated ancestry cluster had fewer N-insertions in productive TCRs, according to a later genetic analysis. Correlated functional status among segregating V segments might reflect linkage disequilibrium, but an unknown experimental factor could not be ruled out. The classifier was reported to diagnose cytomegalovirus status with high specificity and sensitivity in both the original and validation cohorts. A later analysis found that most CMV-associated TCR beta chains appeared HLA-restricted, with HLA associations seemingly driven largely by CMV exposure. In this cohort, only TCR beta chains were sequenced, and detectable features were limited by the absence of alpha or paired-chain data. In the study, about 150 TCR beta chains were listed as associated with cytomegalovirus. In vitro tests confirmed that a few of the cytomegalovirus-associated TCR beta chains recognize cytomegalovirus antigens. Because the 87-base-pair reads could not distinguish some IMGT-functional V segments, including TRBV6-2 and TRBV6-3, those segments were excluded. Presence/absence analyses assumed roughly uniform sequencing depth across donors, an assumption that may not hold. While some public TCRs were present in many individuals, most TCR sequences turned up only very rarely across donors.

Sequenced input: PBMCs. The TCR was taken from a female donor in good health and CMV-seropositive. This receptor chain uses TRBV7-9 and TRBJ1-2, with 9 middle bases fitting TRBD1. The CDR3 has the sequence CASSRGQGKGYTF. The DNA sequence is as follows: TGTGCCAGCAGCCGGGGACAGGGTAAAGGCTACACCTTC.